This is a list of T cell receptor beta chains from one sample in a study of a mutant IDH1 vaccine in newly diagnosed glioma. These receptors have no known antigen. Produced via immunoSEQ multiplex PCR; TCRdb's table is partial and in-frame only. The repertoire consists of about 25,000 clones, with around 70% occurring once and the leading ten covering approximately 9.9%. The material was peripheral blood mononuclear cells (PBMCs), obtained from a glioma patient whose treatment included an IDH1 peptide vaccine. Receptors originate from a man aged 18 to 29 with glioma. Some clones in this sample may be carry-over from other donors' samples. Both conserved end residues are part of each CDR3. Each record gives: J gene, clone size, V gene, CDR3 length, D gene, CDR3 protein, CDR3 DNA. D genes are given only for firm matches. Clone sizes are given selectively: once, few, many, or a class where the clone is expanded.

>TRBJ2-7|.|TRBV10-2|17|TRBD2
CASSESSGGPTHYEQYF
TGCGCCAGCAGTGAGTCGAGCGGGGGCCCAACCCACTACGAGCAGTACTTC
>TRBJ1-5|.|TRBV15|15|.
CATRRSMYSNQPQHF
TGTGCCACCAGACGGTCCATGTATAGCAATCAGCCCCAGCATTTT
>TRBJ1-1|.|TRBV6-5|15|TRBD1
CASSPQGQGATEAFF
TGTGCCAGCAGCCCCCAGGGACAGGGAGCCACTGAAGCTTTCTTT
>TRBJ1-4|.|TRBV5-1|14|TRBD1
CASSLTGVGEKLFF
TGCGCCAGCAGCCTAACAGGGGTGGGCGAAAAACTGTTTTTT
>TRBJ1-6|.|TRBV4-2|15|.
CASSRLESPNSPLHF
TGTGCCAGCAGCCGCCTAGAGTCACCCAATTCACCCCTCCACTTT
>TRBJ2-7|.|TRBV10-3|14|TRBD1
CAITQTGAGYEQYF
TGTGCCATCACTCAGACAGGGGCTGGGTACGAGCAGTACTTC
>TRBJ1-1|.|TRBV27|13|.
CASSLGIWAEAFF
TGTGCCAGCAGTTTAGGGATTTGGGCTGAAGCTTTCTTT
>TRBJ1-1|once|TRBV18|14|.
CASSLDRGVTEAFF
TGTGCCAGCTCACTGGACAGAGGGGTCACTGAAGCTTTCTTT
>TRBJ2-5|.|TRBV5-1|14|TRBD1
CASSSLTGEETQYF
TGCGCCAGCAGCTCTTTGACAGGGGAAGAGACCCAGTACTTC
>TRBJ1-1|few|TRBV5-1|17|.
CASSLVFKGRENTEAFF
TGCGCCAGCAGCTTGGTTTTTAAGGGGCGGGAGAACACTGAAGCTTTCTTT
>TRBJ2-7|few|TRBV11-2|13|.
CASSLSGPGEQYF
TGTGCCAGCAGCTTAAGTGGGCCCGGCGAGCAGTACTTC
>TRBJ1-4|few|TRBV5-5|13|.
CASSRGPRDSLFF
TGTGCCAGCAGCCGTGGGCCACGGGACTCCCTGTTTTTT
>TRBJ1-2|.|TRBV28|15|TRBD1
CASSSQGTGSHGYTF
TGTGCCAGCAGCTCTCAGGGGACAGGGAGCCATGGCTACACCTTC
>TRBJ1-1|.|TRBV5-5|13|.
CASSTGRVTEAFF
TGTGCCAGCAGCACGGGTAGAGTCACTGAAGCTTTCTTT
>TRBJ1-2|once|TRBV5-4|15|TRBD1
CASSPGQGANYGYTF
TGTGCCAGCAGCCCCGGACAGGGGGCTAACTATGGCTACACCTTC
>TRBJ1-5|.|TRBV6-4|20|.
CASSDPISRAGRHRNQPQHF
TGTGCCAGCAGTGACCCTATCTCTCGGGCAGGGAGGCACCGCAATCAGCCCCAGCATTTT
>TRBJ2-1|few|TRBV7-9|15|.
CASSLVWGTYNEQFF
TGTGCCAGCAGCTTAGTCTGGGGGACCTACAATGAGCAGTTCTTC
>TRBJ1-3|once|TRBV7-9|16|TRBD1
CASSPGTGQAGNTIYF
TGTGCCAGCAGCCCCGGGACGGGACAGGCCGGAAACACCATATATTTT
>TRBJ1-1|.|TRBV5-1|12|.
CASNDRNTEAFF
TGCGCCAGCAACGACCGGAACACTGAAGCTTTCTTT
>TRBJ1-2|.|TRBV6-1|14|TRBD1
CASSTDRGLHGYTF
TGTGCCAGCAGTACCGACAGGGGGCTTCATGGCTACACCTTC
>TRBJ1-1|few|TRBV4-2|14|TRBD1
CASSTSGGGTEAFF
TGTGCCAGCAGCACCTCAGGGGGCGGCACTGAAGCTTTCTTT
>TRBJ1-1|.|TRBV6-1|15|TRBD1
CASSENRGKAAEAFF
TGTGCCAGCAGTGAAAACAGGGGTAAGGCGGCTGAAGCTTTCTTT
>TRBJ1-1|.|TRBV7-2|15|.
CASSLFSGAYTEAFF
TGTGCCAGCAGCTTATTTTCCGGGGCCTACACTGAAGCTTTCTTT
>TRBJ2-3|.|TRBV7-2|11|.
CASSPKDTQYF
TGTGCCAGCAGCCCCAAAGATACGCAGTATTTT
>TRBJ2-7|few|TRBV9|15|TRBD2
CASSSLGTSGDEQYF
TGTGCCAGCAGTTCCCTCGGGACTAGCGGGGACGAGCAGTACTTC
>TRBJ1-2|few|TRBV18|15|TRBD1
CASSPYPGGDYGYTF
TGTGCCAGCTCACCCTACCCAGGGGGCGACTATGGCTACACCTTC
>TRBJ2-3|.|TRBV7-9|17|TRBD2
CASSNGLAGARTDTQYF
TGTGCCAGCAGTAACGGACTAGCGGGAGCTCGCACAGATACGCAGTATTTT
>TRBJ1-1|.|TRBV6-5|15|.
CASSYSPGMNTEAFF
TGTGCCAGCAGTTACTCACCAGGCATGAACACTGAAGCTTTCTTT
>TRBJ2-2|.|TRBV6-1|15|.
CASNFRGAHTGELFF
TGTGCCAGCAACTTTAGAGGGGCGCACACCGGGGAGCTGTTTTTT
>TRBJ1-5|few|TRBV19|14|.
CASSLLYSNQPQHF
TGTGCCAGTAGTCTCCTTTATAGCAATCAGCCCCAGCATTTT
>TRBJ1-3|.|TRBV6-1|12|.
CATVFSGNTIYF
TGTGCCACCGTGTTCTCTGGAAACACCATATATTTT
>TRBJ1-1|.|TRBV2|11|.
CASSEDTEAFF
TGTGCCAGCAGTGAGGACACTGAAGCTTTCTTT
>TRBJ2-2|few|TRBV5-6|13|.
CASSLGGAGELFF
TGTGCCAGCAGCTTGGGCGGGGCTGGGGAGCTGTTTTTT
>TRBJ1-1|.|TRBV19|13|.
CASNRGMNTEAFF
TGTGCCAGCAACCGGGGGATGAACACTGAAGCTTTCTTT
>TRBJ1-1|few|TRBV4-3|13|TRBD1
CASSQDGLAGGVF
TGCGCCAGCAGCCAAGATGGGCTCGCAGGGGGCGTTTTC
>TRBJ1-1|few|TRBV6-5|13|.
CASARVENTEAFF
TGTGCCAGCGCGCGGGTGGAGAACACTGAAGCTTTCTTT
>TRBJ1-6|few|TRBV18|16|.
CASSPRPPGVNSPLHF
TGTGCCAGCTCACCACGACCACCCGGGGTGAATTCACCCCTCCACTTT
>TRBJ1-4|.|TRBV28|14|.
CASSLGSRFEKLFF
TGTGCCAGCAGTTTGGGATCCCGATTTGAAAAACTGTTTTTT
>TRBJ2-1|.|TRBV27|13|.
CASSPTNYNEQFF
TGTGCCAGCAGTCCGACCAACTACAATGAGCAGTTCTTC
>TRBJ2-5|.|TRBV5-4|14|TRBD2
CASSLLAEQETQYF
TGTGCCAGCAGTCTGCTAGCGGAACAAGAGACCCAGTACTTC
>TRBJ1-5|.|TRBV5-1|16|.
CASSLCAGGWDQPQHF
TGCGCCAGCAGCCTGTGTGCGGGAGGGTGGGATCAGCCCCAGCATTTT
>TRBJ1-2|.|TRBV7-2|14|.
CASSPKPSVGSYTF
TGTGCCAGCAGCCCTAAGCCGTCAGTCGGTAGCTACACCTTC
>TRBJ1-2|few|TRBV5-4|12|.
CASSHSGEAGTF
TGTGCCAGCAGCCACAGCGGTGAGGCTGGTACCTTC
>TRBJ2-1|.|TRBV9|16|TRBD2
CASSVEGGRAYNEQFF
TGTGCCAGCAGCGTAGAAGGCGGGAGGGCCTACAATGAGCAGTTCTTC
>TRBJ1-5|medium-sized|TRBV6-1|15|TRBD1
CASTTGQGSPSPQHF
TGTGCCAGCACCACGGGACAGGGGAGTCCATCGCCCCAGCATTTT
>TRBJ1-2|once|TRBV9|15|.
CASSVNSRANYGYTF
TGTGCCAGCAGCGTAAACAGCCGAGCTAACTATGGCTACACCTTC